The next 21 T cell receptor beta chains were all read from a single sample in a study of T cells after yellow fever vaccination. TCRdb re-called the 5' RACE reads with MiXCR, one entry per CDR3 protein. The sample consists of under 550,000 distinct CDR3 sequences, 20% to 25% of them appearing once. The sequences come from PBMCs, collected roughly 20 days after the first yellow fever vaccination. The receptors originated from a man younger than 35 who received the YFV17D yellow fever vaccine.

CDR3: CASSLVASPGAEQFF. DNA of the CDR3: TGTGCCAGCAGCTTAGTCGCCAGTCCGGGGGCTGAGCAGTTCTTC. The rearrangement joins TRBV7-9 to TRBJ2-1; D tentatively reads TRBD1 or TRBD2 (6 bases each). The CDR3 has 15 residues. V was cut by 1 base and J by 9 bases, with 16 bases left in between. Germline V gene data show CDR1 as SEHNR and CDR2 as FQNEAQ (reference sequence).

The chain joins TRBV7-3 to TRBJ2-3; D perhaps matches TRBD2 (6 bases). The germline gives CDR1 SGHTA, CDR2 FQGTGA. Trimming took off 5 bases at V and 0 bases at J, with 9 bases between the two ends. The CDR3 is made up of 14 amino acids. CDR3 amino acids: CASSARDSTDTQYF. The CDR3 DNA reads TGTGCCAGCAGCGCGCGGGACAGCACAGATACGCAGTATTTT.

This clonotype has ten or more counts. CDR3 loop: CASSQDPARGLGEQYF. CDR3 bases: TGCGCCAGCAGCCAAGATCCGGCGCGGGGGCTCGGTGAGCAGTACTTC. The gene calls are TRBV4-1 and TRBJ2-7, with D perhaps matching TRBD2 (7 bases). Germline CDR1 MGHRA, CDR2 YSYEKL. V was pared by 0 bases and J by 7 bases, with 19 bases between. The CDR3 spans 16 residues.

This clonotype came up a few times. The chain links TRBV3-1 to TRBJ2-5; D remains ambiguous. This CDR3 has 11 residues. Germline CDR1 reads LGHDT; CDR2 reads YNNKEL (reference sequence). The V gene lost 8 bases and the J gene lost 3 bases, with 7 bases spanning the gap. The CDR3 DNA reads TGTGCCAGCTTGTGGGAAGAGACCCAGTACTTC. As protein: CASLWEETQYF.

This clonotype was seen a few times. The CDR3 nucleotides are TGTGCCAGCAGCGCGACAGCCGGAGGCTCCTATAATTCACCCCTCCACTTT. Translated: CASSATAGGSYNSPLHF. This chain links TRBV7-8 with TRBJ1-6; TRBD1 is a possible D gene (5 bases). The CDR3 consists of 17 residues. V dropped 5 bases and J dropped 0 bases, with 14 bases sitting between them. Germline CDR1 reads SGHVS; CDR2 reads FQNEAQ.

The rearrangement links TRBV12-3 or TRBV12-4 to TRBJ1-5; D ambiguous. This CDR3 spans 14 amino acids. Trimming took 1 base from V and 6 from J, leaving 10 bases between them. The CDR3 protein is CASSLGQFSQPQHF. CDR3 bases: TGTGCCAGCAGTTTAGGGCAGTTCAGTCAGCCCCAGCATTTT.

The genes are TRBV25-1 and TRBJ2-2; perhaps D is TRBD1 or TRBD2 (7 bases each). The germline V gene has CDR1 MGHDK and CDR2 SYGVNS. Trimming left V 11 bases short and J 6 bases short, with 13 bases between. This CDR3 contains 12 residues. The CDR3 nucleotides read TGTGCCTTCCAGGGGGGGGCCGGGGAGCTGTTTTTT. Protein: CAFQGGAGELFF.

This clonotype was detected many times. The chain uses TRBV2 and TRBJ1-2, with 8 positions matching TRBD1. The trim removed 6 bases at V and 5 bases at J, leaving 11 bases unmatched. CDR1 is SNHLY and CDR2 is FYNNEI in the germline V gene. CDR3 size: 15 residues. The CDR3 region has the DNA TGTGCCAGCAGCGTCGGACAGGGAGGTGATTATGGCTACACCTTC. Encoded protein: CASSVGQGGDYGYTF.

V and J are TRBV6-2 or TRBV6-3 and TRBJ1-5; D might be TRBD1 (6 bases). The CDR3 runs to 17 residues. The germline V gene has CDR1 MNHEY and CDR2 SVGEGT. V was cut by 2 bases and J by 2 bases, with 16 bases left in between. The CDR3 sequence: CASSYEQGMGRNQPQHF. In DNA form, the CDR3 reads TGTGCCAGCAGTTACGAACAGGGAATGGGTCGCAATCAGCCCCAGCATTTT.

This clonotype turned up a few times. The rearrangement joins TRBV12-3 or TRBV12-4 to TRBJ1-3, with D tentatively TRBD1 (5 bases). CDR3 length: 16 residues. V gave up 3 bases and J gave up 0 bases, with 12 bases separating them. The CDR3 region is CASSFTGRSSGNTIYF. The CDR3, as DNA: TGTGCCAGCAGTTTCACAGGAAGGAGCTCTGGAAACACCATATATTTT.

The V gene is TRBV29-1, the J gene TRBJ2-3; a weak D match, TRBD2 (6 bases). This CDR3 has 13 amino acids. Germline V gives CDR1 SQVTM, CDR2 ANQGSEA. V dropped 6 bases and J dropped 1 base, with 11 bases sitting between them. The CDR3 loop reads CSVRTTGTDTQYF. CDR3 coding DNA: TGCAGCGTCCGGACTACGGGCACAGATACGCAGTATTTT.

The V call is TRBV4-2, the J call TRBJ2-7; D is ambiguous. The germline CDR1 and CDR2 sequences are LGHNA and YNFKEQ. Trimming took 4 bases from V and 0 from J, leaving 13 bases between them. The CDR3 runs to 15 residues. The DNA for the CDR3 is TGTGCCAGCAGCCGAGAGACGGCGAGCTCCTACGAGCAGTACTTC. Amino acids: CASSRETASSYEQYF.

This clonotype has a handful of counts. This chain links TRBV7-2 with TRBJ1-4; D not certain. Germline V CDR1 and CDR2: SGHTA, FQGNSA. The V end was cut by 1 base, the J end by 8 bases, with 17 bases between. This CDR3 has 16 residues. CDR3 in amino acids: CASSLVFVSSGEKLFF. The CDR3 DNA is TGTGCCAGCAGCTTAGTTTTTGTATCTTCCGGGGAAAAACTGTTTTTT.

This clonotype showed up just a few times. In DNA, the CDR3 is TGTGCCAGCAGTTACTCGATGGGTTCCGAGCAGTACGTC. Translated, it gives CASSYSMGSEQYV. V usage is TRBV6-5 and J usage is TRBJ2-7, with unresolved D. The CDR3 covers 13 residues. Trimming pared 0 bases from V and 6 bases from J, leaving 9 bases between. Germline V gene lookup returns CDR1 MNHEY and CDR2 SVGAGI.

This clonotype turned up a few times. Here the CDR3 reads CASSPGLARNEQFF. The CDR3 DNA reads TGTGCCAGCAGTCCAGGACTAGCGCGTAATGAGCAGTTCTTC. The chain carries TRBV6-1 and TRBJ2-1, with TRBD2 matching 9 bases. Trimming took 5 bases from V and 7 from J; bases not matched to a gene: 6. This CDR3 has 14 residues. Per the germline V gene, CDR1 is MNHNS and CDR2 is SASEGT.

This clonotype was found a few times. V gene TRBV7-9 combines with J gene TRBJ2-3; D is ambiguous. V was shortened by 5 bases and J by 2 bases, with 17 bases between the two germline ends. The germline V gene has CDR1 SEHNR and CDR2 FQNEAQ (reference sequence). The CDR3 has 16 amino acids. The CDR3 DNA follows: TGTGCCAGCAGCCCTCCGGGTTCCCCGGTCACAGATACGCAGTATTTT. It encodes CASSPPGSPVTDTQYF.

There are a few counts of this clonotype. The rearrangement joins TRBV7-2 to TRBJ2-3; D uncertain. The CDR3 consists of 13 residues. Trimming took off 4 bases at V and 6 bases at J, with 11 bases between the two ends. Germline V gene sequence: CDR1 SGHTA, CDR2 FQGNSA. CDR3 DNA: TGTGCCAGCAGCTCCCCTTCGTCGGATACGCAGTATTTT. This translates into CASSSPSSDTQYF. Full variable domain (outside the CDR3, taken from reference TRBV7-2 and TRBJ2-3): GAGVSQSPSNKVTEKGKDVELRCDPISGHTALYWYRQSLGQGLEFLIYFQGNSAPDKSGLPSDRFSAERTGGSVSTLTIQRTQQEDSAVYLCASSSPSSDTQYFGPGTRLTVL.

This clonotype was detected only a few times. V is TRBV4-1 and J is TRBJ2-7; D call uncertain. CDR3 size: 14 residues. CDR1 is MGHRA, CDR2 YSYEKL, per germline. Trimming left V 0 bases short and J 0 bases short, with 6 bases between. CDR3 residues: CASSQEVFSYEQYV. The CDR3 DNA is TGCGCCAGCAGCCAAGAAGTTTTCTCCTACGAGCAGTACGTC.

This clonotype came up a few times. The rearrangement links TRBV7-2 to TRBJ2-1, with 8 bases that match TRBD2. Per germline, CDR1 SGHTA and CDR2 FQGNSA. CDR3 size: 17 residues. The V segment lost 6 bases and the J segment 0 bases; nucleotides outside the gene matches: 10. This CDR3 reads CASRFLPGTSSYNEQFF. DNA for the CDR3: TGTGCCAGCAGGTTCCTGCCCGGGACTAGCTCCTACAATGAGCAGTTCTTC.

The genes are TRBV5-4 and TRBJ2-7; 7 positions agree with TRBD1. The V gene's germline CDR1 is SGHNT and CDR2 YYREEE (reference sequence). V shed 4 bases and J 0 bases; nucleotides not matched to a gene: 7. This CDR3 contains 15 residues. The CDR3 is CASSTRDRTSYEQYF. The CDR3 DNA is TGTGCCAGCAGCACCCGGGACAGAACCTCCTACGAGCAGTACTTC.

The chain uses TRBV20-1 and TRBJ2-7, with TRBD2 as a possible D gene (6 bases). Germline values: CDR1 DFQATT, CDR2 SNEGSKA (reference sequence). Trimming took 2 bases from V and 3 from J, leaving 20 bases between them. The CDR3 is made up of 16 amino acids. The CDR3 sequence is CSARWTEGSTIYEQYF. CDR3 nucleotides: TGCAGTGCTAGATGGACGGAGGGATCCACTATCTACGAGCAGTACTTC.